Listed here are 3 T cell receptor beta chains from one sample, sequenced in a study of tumor and adjacent non-tumor tissue in lung cancer. TCRbeta libraries were built with three rounds of nested PCR, modified from ARM-PCR. TCRdb reprocessed the multiplex PCR reads with MiXCR, giving one entry per CDR3 protein. This sample has about 100,000 distinct CDR3 sequences, with 65% found just once. This sample's RNA came from whole unsorted tissue. More than 3 cm separated this lung sample from the edge of the tumor. Material: distant non-tumor lung tissue. These TCRs come from a young man with non-small cell lung cancer.

About this clonotype itself: The junction does not match germline at one end; this may be a read error. The J gene is TRBJ1-1, the V gene TRBV6-5, with D unresolved. CDR1 and CDR2 (germline): MNHEY, SVGAGI. This CDR3 comprises 14 residues. CDR3 sequence: CASRYTDTNTGAFF. For the CDR3, the DNA is TGTGCCAGCAGATACACTGACACGAACACTGGAGCTTTCTTT.

This clonotype was seen a handful of times. This may arise from a read error, as a much more abundant clone is one base away. The V and J genes are TRBV6-2 or TRBV6-3 and TRBJ2-7; maybe TRBD2 (5 bases). Germline CDR1 MNHEY, CDR2 SVGEGT. This CDR3 has 12 amino acids. The CDR3 is CASRHQDYGQYF. The CDR3 region has the DNA TGTGCCAGCAGACACCAAGACTACGGGCAGTACTTC.

Note on this clonotype: With a much larger clone just one base away, this may be a read error. The V gene is TRBV24-1, the J gene TRBJ1-1; TRBD1 might be the D (6 bases). Trimming left V 8 bases short and J 1 base short, with 10 bases between. Germline CDR1 reads KGHDR; CDR2 reads SFDVKD. There are 13 residues in the CDR3. CDR3 in DNA: TGTGCCACCAAGGACAGCGAGAACACTGAAGCTTTCTTT. Translation gives CATKDSENTEAFF.